This T cell receptor (beta chain) was recorded in a study of blood T cell repertoires in COVID-19. Study as a whole: Some COVID-19 samples were acute and others convalescent; all came from the United States, Italy and Spain. In each case, the material was cDNA or gDNA derived from T cells, B-cell-depleted T cells, or PBMCs.

V lost 0 bases to trimming and J lost 4 bases, with 6 bases between them. This CDR3 has 13 amino acids. The germline V gene has CDR1 LNHNV and CDR2 YYDKDF (reference sequence). The authors' processing: The authors estimated nucleated cell counts from reference gene primer amplification. Repertoires were generated with immunoSEQ multiplex PCR, while TCRdb's copy carries only in-frame clones and drops some. V, J and clone size derive from that table, while D and trimming were established from the DNA sequence. This table has 200,000 to 250,000 clones, about 82% appearing once. Sequencing was performed on peripheral blood. The chain combines TRBV15 with TRBJ1-1; D gene unclear. This TCR was sampled from a man older than 75 with acute or convalescent COVID-19. This CDR3 is CATSRERPTEAFF. The CDR3 coding sequence is TGTGCCACCAGCAGAGAGAGGCCCACTGAAGCTTTCTTT.